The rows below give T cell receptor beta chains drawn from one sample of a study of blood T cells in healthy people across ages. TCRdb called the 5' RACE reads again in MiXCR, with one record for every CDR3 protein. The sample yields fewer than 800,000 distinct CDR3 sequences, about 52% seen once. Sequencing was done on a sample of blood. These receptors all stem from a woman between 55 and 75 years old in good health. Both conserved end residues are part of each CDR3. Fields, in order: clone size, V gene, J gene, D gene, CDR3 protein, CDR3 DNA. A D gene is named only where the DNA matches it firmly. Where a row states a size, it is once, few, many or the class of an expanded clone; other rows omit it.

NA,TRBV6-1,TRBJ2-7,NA,CASSFWADEQYF,TGTGCCAGCAGTTTCTGGGCGGACGAGCAGTACTTC
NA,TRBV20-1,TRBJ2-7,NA,CSARMGYEQYF,TGCAGTGCTAGAATGGGGTACGAGCAGTACTTC
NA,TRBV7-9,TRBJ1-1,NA,CASSSGTWNTEAFF,TGTGCCAGCAGCTCAGGGACCTGGAACACTGAAGCTTTCTTT
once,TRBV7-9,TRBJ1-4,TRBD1,CASSPGGQDNEKLFF,TGTGCCAGCAGCCCGGGGGGACAGGACAATGAAAAACTGTTTTTT
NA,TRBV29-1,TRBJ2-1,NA,CSVEVGGRNEQFF,TGCAGCGTTGAAGTAGGAGGGAGGAATGAGCAGTTCTTC
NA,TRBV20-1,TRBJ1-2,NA,CSVRSFNLSYGYTF,TGCAGTGTCCGTTCCTTTAATCTATCCTATGGCTACACCTTC
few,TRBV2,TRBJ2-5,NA,CASSETGIGEQYF,TGTGCCAGCAGTGAAACGGGGATCGGTGAGCAGTACTTC
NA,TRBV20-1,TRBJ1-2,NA,CSARSITGTNFYGYTF,TGCAGTGCTAGATCAATTACCGGGACAAACTTCTATGGCTACACCTTC
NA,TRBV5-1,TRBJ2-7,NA,CASSSSGVASYEQYF,TGCGCCAGCAGCTCGAGTGGGGTTGCAAGCTACGAGCAGTACTTC
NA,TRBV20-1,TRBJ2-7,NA,CSAREQLVYEQYF,TGCAGTGCTAGAGAACAGCTAGTCTACGAGCAGTACTTC
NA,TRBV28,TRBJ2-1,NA,CASGRDEQFF,TGTGCCAGCGGACGGGATGAGCAGTTCTTC
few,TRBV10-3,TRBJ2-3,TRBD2,CAISTSEHTDTQYF,TGTGCCATCAGTACTAGCGAACACACAGATACGCAGTATTTT
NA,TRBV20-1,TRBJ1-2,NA,CSAGFDGYTF,TGCAGTGCAGGCTTTGATGGCTACACCTTC
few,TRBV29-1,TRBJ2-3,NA,CSVEAASTDTQYF,TGCAGCGTTGAAGCAGCTAGCACAGATACGCAGTATTTT
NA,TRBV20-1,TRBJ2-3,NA,CSAPGKDTQYF,TGCAGTGCCCCCGGAAAGGATACGCAGTATTTT
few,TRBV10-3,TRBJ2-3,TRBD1,CAISEGTGGTDTQYF,TGTGCCATCAGTGAGGGGACAGGTGGCACAGATACGCAGTATTTT
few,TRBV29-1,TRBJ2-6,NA,CSVEDTVEAGANVLTF,TGCAGCGTTGAAGATACGGTGGAGGCCGGGGCCAACGTCCTGACTTTC
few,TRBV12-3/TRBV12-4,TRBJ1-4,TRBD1,CASSLEGAREKLFF,TGTGCCAGCAGTTTAGAGGGGGCGCGTGAAAAACTGTTTTTT
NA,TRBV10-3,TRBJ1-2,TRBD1,CAISEPGQVLADYGYTF,TGTGCCATCAGTGAGCCCGGACAGGTCTTAGCGGACTATGGCTACACCTTC
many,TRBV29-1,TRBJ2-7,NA,CSVGRNAEQYF,TGCAGCGTTGGCCGAAACGCCGAGCAGTACTTC
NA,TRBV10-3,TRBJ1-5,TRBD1,CAIKTGNSNQPQHF,TGTGCCATCAAGACAGGGAATAGCAATCAGCCCCAGCATTTT
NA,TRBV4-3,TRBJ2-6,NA,CASSQAYSGANVLTF,TGCGCCAGCAGCCAGGCCTACTCTGGGGCCAACGTCCTGACTTTC
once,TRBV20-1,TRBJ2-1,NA,CSARDLVSASYNEQFF,TGCAGTGCTAGAGATCTCGTTAGCGCCTCCTACAATGAGCAGTTCTTC
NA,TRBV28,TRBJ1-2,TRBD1,CASSRIPSGTGLGGYTF,TGCGCCAGCAGTCGAATCCCCTCCGGGACAGGGCTCGGGGGCTACACCTTC
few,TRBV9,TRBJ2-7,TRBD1,CASSGTGLGEQYF,TGTGCCAGCAGCGGGACAGGTCTGGGAGAGCAGTACTTC
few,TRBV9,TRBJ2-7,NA,CASSVAERATYEQYF,TGTGCCAGCAGCGTAGCCGAGCGGGCTACCTACGAGCAGTACTTC
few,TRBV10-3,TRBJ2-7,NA,CAITPGISYEQYF,TGTGCCATCACCCCAGGCATCTCCTACGAGCAGTACTTC
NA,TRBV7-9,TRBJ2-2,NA,CASSLDQRDTGELFF,TGTGCCAGCAGCCTGGACCAAAGGGACACCGGGGAGCTGTTTTTT
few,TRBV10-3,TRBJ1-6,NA,CAISNLPGASPLHF,TGTGCCATCAGTAACTTACCGGGGGCCTCACCCCTCCACTTT
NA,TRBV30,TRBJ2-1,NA,CAWNKDYNEQFF,TGTGCCTGGAACAAGGACTACAATGAGCAGTTCTTC
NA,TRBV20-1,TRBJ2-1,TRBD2,CSAMGAGGNNEQFF,TGCAGTGCTATGGGGGCGGGAGGGAATAATGAGCAGTTCTTC
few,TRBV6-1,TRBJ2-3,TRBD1,CASSVGTDTDTQYF,TGTGCCAGCAGTGTTGGGACAGACACAGATACGCAGTATTTT
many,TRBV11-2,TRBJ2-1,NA,CASSYPRGYNEQFF,TGTGCCAGCAGCTACCCCCGGGGCTACAATGAGCAGTTCTTC
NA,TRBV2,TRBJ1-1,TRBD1,CASRETGWGTEAFF,TGTGCCAGCAGGGAGACAGGGTGGGGGACTGAAGCTTTCTTT
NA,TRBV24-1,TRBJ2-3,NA,CATSDSFGVRGTDTQYF,TGTGCCACCAGTGATTCATTCGGGGTTCGGGGCACAGATACGCAGTATTTT
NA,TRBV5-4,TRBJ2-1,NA,CASSDTNLYEQFF,TGTGCCAGCAGCGATACAAATTTGTACGAGCAGTTCTTC
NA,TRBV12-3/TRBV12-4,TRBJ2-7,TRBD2,CASRGGTRKGEQYF,TGTGCCAGCAGGGGGGGGACTCGAAAGGGGGAGCAGTACTTC
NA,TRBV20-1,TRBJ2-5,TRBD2,CSARRWDAGGETQYF,TGCAGTGCTCGCCGTTGGGACGCGGGAGGGGAGACCCAGTACTTC
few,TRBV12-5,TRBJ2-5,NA,CASGLGGSQETQYF,TGTGCTAGTGGTTTAGGAGGGAGCCAAGAGACCCAGTACTTC
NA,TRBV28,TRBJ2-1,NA,CASSSQPGGSYNEQFF,TGTGCCAGCAGTAGCCAGCCTGGGGGGTCCTACAATGAGCAGTTCTTC
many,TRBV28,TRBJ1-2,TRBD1,CASSSQGADYGYTF,TGTGCCAGCAGTTCGCAGGGGGCGGACTATGGCTACACCTTC
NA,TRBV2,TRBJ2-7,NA,CASSATETYEQYF,TGTGCCAGCAGTGCGACAGAGACCTACGAGCAGTACTTC
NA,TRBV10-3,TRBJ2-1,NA,CVIRTSSYNEQFF,TGTGTCATCAGGACGTCCTCCTACAATGAGCAGTTCTTC
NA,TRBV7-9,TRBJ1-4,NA,CASSLATSGVEKLFF,TGTGCCAGCAGCTTAGCTACCTCGGGTGTGGAAAAACTGTTTTTT
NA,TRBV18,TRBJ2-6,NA,CASSPWEPGANVLTF,TGTGCCAGCTCACCCTGGGAGCCCGGGGCCAACGTCCTGACTTTC
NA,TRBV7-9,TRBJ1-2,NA,CASSLALQDYGYTF,TGTGCCAGCAGCTTAGCACTCCAGGACTATGGCTACACCTTC
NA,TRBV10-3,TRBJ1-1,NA,CATSRQANVPSSEAFF,TGTGCCACTAGTCGCCAGGCCAACGTCCCGAGTAGTGAAGCTTTCTTT
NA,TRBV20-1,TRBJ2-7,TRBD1,CSALRQGSDEQYF,TGCAGTGCGCTCAGACAGGGGTCGGACGAGCAGTACTTC
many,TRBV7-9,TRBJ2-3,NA,CASSFGRALTDTQYF,TGTGCCAGCAGCTTTGGTCGGGCCCTCACAGATACGCAGTATTTT
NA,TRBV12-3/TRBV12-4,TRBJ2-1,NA,CASGELGSHNEQFF,TGTGCCAGCGGAGAGTTGGGTTCGCACAATGAGCAGTTCTTC